This TCR beta chain was recovered during a study of graft-versus-host responses after intestinal transplantation. Looking at the study overall: Transplants were multivisceral, liver-intestinal, or isolated intestinal. Following induction with anti-thymocyte globulin, all recipients were given tacrolimus and steroids for approximately three years.

Assay: immunoSEQ multiplex PCR; the TCRdb copy retains only in-frame clones and omits some. The data show around 110,000 clones, approximately 90% seen once. With regard to this clone: The antigen remains undetermined.

V was trimmed by 4 bases and J by 5 bases, leaving 18 bases between them. The germline V gene has CDR1 SGDLS and CDR2 YYNGEE. This CDR3 contains 15 residues. Overall study results and limits: Elevated graft-versus-host to host-versus-graft clonal ratios in allografts were recorded for patients with graft-donor T cell macrochimerism. GvH clones turned up in recipient marrow; some had shown up first in ileum or blood.

This rearrangement joins TRBV9 to TRBJ1-2; tentatively, D is TRBD1 (6 bases). This receptor was identified in a human donor who received an intestinal transplant. Material: unstimulated CD4+ T cells sorted from spleen or lymph node cells, obtained before intestinal transplant. This CDR3 is CASSHASVGQYGYTF. Written as DNA, the CDR3 is TGTGCCAGCAGCCACGCCAGTGTAGGACAGTATGGCTACACCTTC.